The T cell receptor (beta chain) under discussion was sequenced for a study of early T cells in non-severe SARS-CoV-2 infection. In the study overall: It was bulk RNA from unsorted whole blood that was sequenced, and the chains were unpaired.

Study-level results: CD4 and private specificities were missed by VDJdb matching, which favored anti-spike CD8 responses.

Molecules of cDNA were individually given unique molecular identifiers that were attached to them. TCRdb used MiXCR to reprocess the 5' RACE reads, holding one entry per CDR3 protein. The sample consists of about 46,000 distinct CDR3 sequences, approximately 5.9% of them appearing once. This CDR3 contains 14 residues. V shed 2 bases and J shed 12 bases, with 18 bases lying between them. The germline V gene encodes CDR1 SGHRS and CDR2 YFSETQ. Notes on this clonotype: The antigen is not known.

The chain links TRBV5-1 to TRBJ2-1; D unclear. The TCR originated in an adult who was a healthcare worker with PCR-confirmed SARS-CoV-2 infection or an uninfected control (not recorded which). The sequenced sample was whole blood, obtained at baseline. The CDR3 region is CASSFMAQAGGQFF. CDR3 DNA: TGCGCCAGCAGCTTCATGGCTCAGGCCGGTGGGCAGTTCTTC.